Below are 20 T cell receptor beta chains sequenced from a single sample in a study of blood T cell repertoires in COVID-19. Libraries were prepared by immunoSEQ multiplex PCR; TCRdb keeps only in-frame clonotypes and omits some of them. The table has around 80,000 clones, roughly 91% seen once. Sequencing input: peripheral blood. Source of these receptors: a man aged 55 to 70 with acute or convalescent COVID-19.

Notes on this clone: A junction boundary mismatches the germline segment, possibly from a read error. This chain joins TRBV12-5 and TRBJ2-7, with D hard to call. Per germline, CDR1 LGHNT and CDR2 FRNRAP. The CDR3 is made up of 11 amino acids. The CDR3 DNA sequence: TGTGCTAGTGGTTTTGTGGGCGAGCAGTGCTTC. Its translation: CASGFVGEQCF.

This chain connects TRBV3-1 (or the pseudogene TRBV3-2) to TRBJ2-1; 11 bases are a match to TRBD2. CDR1 is LGHDT and CDR2 is YNNKEL in the germline V gene (reference sequence). Trimming took 4 bases from V and 7 from J; bases not matched to a gene: 0. CDR3 size: 13 residues. The DNA for the CDR3 is TGTGCCAGCAGCCTAGCGGGGGGGAATGAGCAGTTCTTC. As protein: CASSLAGGNEQFF.

The chain has TRBV14 and TRBJ2-7; TRBD2 matches at 13 bases. The CDR3 has 18 amino acids. Per germline, CDR1 SGHDN and CDR2 FVKESK. V shed 1 base, J shed 0 bases, and the junction held 6 bases outside the gene matches. CDR3 in amino acids: CASSQGGLAGLFSYEQYF. Here the CDR3 DNA reads TGTGCCAGCAGCCAAGGGGGACTAGCGGGATTGTTCTCCTACGAGCAGTACTTC.

The V and J genes are TRBV10-1 and TRBJ1-2; tentatively, D is TRBD1 (5 bases). Germline V gives CDR1 WNHNN, CDR2 SYGVQD (reference sequence). The ends were cut back, 5 bases at V and 0 bases at J, with 10 bases in the middle. The CDR3 consists of 14 residues. CDR3 DNA: TGCGCCAGCAGTTTAGACAGCACTAACTATGGCTACACCTTC. Its protein is CASSLDSTNYGYTF.

The CDR3: CASSQTGESNQPQHF. The CDR3, as DNA: TGTGCCAGCAGCCAGACAGGGGAAAGCAATCAGCCCCAGCATTTT. The chain couples TRBV27 to TRBJ1-5; 8 bases are shared with TRBD1. This CDR3 is 15 amino acids long. Germline V gives CDR1 MNHEY, CDR2 SMNVEV (reference sequence). V dropped 6 bases and J dropped 1; count of bases not matched to a gene: 5.

Written as DNA, the CDR3 is TGTGCCAGCAGCTTAGCCGAGGGGGCGAACACTGAAGCTTTCTTT. Translation gives CASSLAEGANTEAFF. The rearrangement links TRBV7-9 to TRBJ1-1, with TRBD1 identical over 7 bases. The trim removed 0 bases at V and 1 base at J, leaving 2 bases unmatched. The germline V gene has CDR1 SEHNR and CDR2 FQNEAQ (reference sequence). This CDR3 comprises 15 residues.

The chain is built from TRBV24-1 and TRBJ1-1; weak D call: TRBD1 (5 bases). The CDR3 consists of 11 residues. Trimming took 9 bases from V and 4 from J, leaving 8 bases between them. Germline V CDR1 and CDR2: KGHDR, SFDVKD. The CDR3 DNA sequence: TGTGCCACCCAAAGGGGCACTGAAGCTTTCTTT. This codes for CATQRGTEAFF.

This rearrangement joins TRBV7-8 to TRBJ2-1, with D hard to call. The CDR3 is made up of 14 amino acids. Germline V gene lookup returns CDR1 SGHVS and CDR2 FQNEAQ. The germline V and J ends were trimmed by 1 base and 0 bases, with 4 bases remaining between them. DNA for the CDR3: TGTGCCAGCAGCTTAGGGAGCTCCTACAATGAGCAGTTCTTC. Translating it yields CASSLGSSYNEQFF. Based on the CDR3 plus reference TRBV7-8 and TRBJ2-1, the full variable domain is GAGVSQSPRYKVAKRGQDVALRCDPISGHVSLFWYQQALGQGPEFLTYFQNEAQLDKSGLPSDRFFAERPEGSVSTLKIQRTQQEDSAVYLCASSLGSSYNEQFFGPGTRLTVL.

The count of this clone is one. V gene TRBV30 combines with J gene TRBJ1-2, with D uncertain. The germline CDR1 and CDR2 sequences are GTSNPN and SVGIG (reference sequence). The CDR3 is 11 amino acids. V was clipped by 2 bases and J by 8 bases, with 9 bases between them. This CDR3 is CAWSINSGYTF. CDR3 coding DNA: TGTGCCTGGAGTATCAACTCCGGCTACACCTTC.

The chain recombines TRBV3-1 (or the pseudogene TRBV3-2) with TRBJ2-5; tentative D call: TRBD2 (5 bases). From germline, CDR1 is LGHDT and CDR2 YNNKEL (reference sequence). Trimming cost V 0 bases and J 5 bases, with 19 bases left between them. The length of the CDR3 is 17 residues. CDR3 bases: TGTGCCAGCAGCCAAGATCCCCGGGAAGGGCTTTGGGAGACCCAGTACTTC. It is translated as CASSQDPREGLWETQYF.

The gene calls are TRBV11-2 and TRBJ2-7, with a weak D call TRBD1 (5 bases). This CDR3 region has 18 residues. V was clipped by 0 bases and J by 2 bases, with 20 bases between them. Germline V CDR1 and CDR2: SGHAT, FQNNGV. The CDR3 nucleotides read TGTGCCAGCAGCTTAGATAGCACAGAAGGGGATCTCGCCTACGAGCAGTACTTC. Translating it yields CASSLDSTEGDLAYEQYF.

The chain is built from TRBV5-1 and TRBJ2-7, with 7 bases lining up with TRBD1. This CDR3 has 15 residues. Germline values: CDR1 SGHRS, CDR2 YFSETQ. Germline trimming cut 2 bases from V and 6 bases from J; bases unmatched to any gene: 11. The CDR3 is CASSLPGQRSSEQYF. CDR3 DNA sequence: TGCGCCAGCAGCTTACCGGGACAGCGTTCTAGCGAGCAGTACTTC.

The chain joins TRBV5-1 to TRBJ1-1; 10 positions agree with TRBD1. This CDR3 region has 14 residues. V gave up 5 bases and J gave up 4 bases; unmatched junction bases: 5. The V gene's germline CDR1 is SGHRS and CDR2 YFSETQ. CDR3 amino acids: CASSPRTGGTEAFF. CDR3 nucleotides: TGCGCCAGCAGTCCCCGGACAGGGGGCACTGAAGCTTTCTTT.

CDR3 amino acids: CASSAGGGHGANVLTF. The CDR3 nucleotides are TGTGCCAGCAGTGCAGGTGGGGGACACGGGGCCAACGTCCTGACTTTC. This chain connects TRBV7-3 to TRBJ2-6; TRBD1 is a possible D gene (6 bases). The CDR3 runs 16 residues. Trimming left V 6 bases short and J 4 bases short, with 16 bases between. Germline CDR1 is SGHTA and CDR2 is FQGTGA.

The chain uses TRBV6-4 and TRBJ2-1; 9 nucleotides line up with TRBD1. With V trimmed by 4 bases and J by 7 bases, 8 bases remained unmatched. Germline lookup yields CDR1 MRHNA and CDR2 SNTAGT. This CDR3 spans 15 amino acids. In DNA form, the CDR3 reads TGTGCCAGCAGTGCGCTACAGGGGGCGCAGAATGAGCAGTTCTTC. Translated, it gives CASSALQGAQNEQFF.

The rearrangement joins TRBV19 to TRBJ1-5, with TRBD1 identical over 8 bases. The CDR3 has 14 amino acids. Germline-derived CDR1 and CDR2 are LNHDA and SQIVND (reference sequence). J was trimmed by 3 bases and V by 4 bases; bases with no gene match: 2. The CDR3 sequence is CASSRDRYNQPQHF. CDR3 nucleotide sequence: TGTGCCAGTAGTAGGGACAGGTACAATCAGCCCCAGCATTTT.

This clone appeared a single time. The rearrangement links TRBV27 to TRBJ1-2; D is uncertain. Trimming pared 6 bases from V and 4 bases from J, leaving 21 bases between. Germline assignment: CDR1 MNHEY and CDR2 SMNVEV (reference sequence). This CDR3 contains 16 residues. The CDR3 is CASSFLVAGRSYGYTF. In nucleotides, the CDR3 is TGTGCCAGCAGCTTCCTCGTAGCGGGTAGGAGCTATGGCTACACCTTC.

Concerning this clone: Other DNA sequences in this specimen translate into the identical CDR3. The DNA for the CDR3 is TGCGCCAGCAGCTTGGGCGGGAGCACAGATACGCAGTATTTT. Translation: CASSLGGSTDTQYF. V usage is TRBV5-1 and J usage is TRBJ2-3; a possible D gene is TRBD2 (5 bases). This CDR3 comprises 14 residues. CDR1 is SGHRS, CDR2 YFSETQ, per germline. V gave up 0 bases and J gave up 0 bases, with 5 bases separating them.

This chain joins TRBV13 and TRBJ2-7, with 9 bases matching TRBD2. The CDR3 extends over 15 amino acids. With V trimmed by 3 bases and J by 5 bases, 8 bases remained unmatched. Germline CDR1 reads PRHDT; CDR2 reads FYEKMQ (reference sequence). CDR3 nucleotide sequence: TGTGCCAGCAGCTTTAAGGCGGGAGGGTCCCACGAGCAGTACTTC. Its protein is CASSFKAGGSHEQYF. Complete variable domain (other parts from reference TRBV13 and TRBJ2-7): AAGVIQSPRHLIKEKRETATLKCYPIPRHDTVYWYQQGPGQDPQFLISFYEKMQSDKGSIPDRFSAQQFSDYHSELNMSSLELGDSALYFCASSFKAGGSHEQYFGPGTRLTVT.

The J gene is TRBJ2-3, the V gene TRBV7-3, with TRBD2 matching over 10 bases. CDR3 length equals 16 residues. With V trimmed by 2 bases and J by 4 bases, 6 bases remained unmatched. Germline CDR1 is SGHTA and CDR2 is FQGTGA. In DNA form, the CDR3 reads TGTGCCAGCAGCTTATTTCCTAGCGGGGGCGCAGATACGCAGTATTTT. Encoded protein: CASSLFPSGGADTQYF.